The clone carrying this T cell receptor (beta chain) has a count of ten or more. This CDR3 has 14 residues. Germline CDR1 SGHAT, CDR2 FQDESV (reference sequence). Trimming pared 3 bases from V and 1 base from J, leaving 10 bases between. The data are from a study of T cells in Graves' hyperthyroidism and ophthalmopathy. Subjects with ophthalmopathy showed a Clinical Activity Score no lower than 3, a NOSPECS grade no lower than 4, and a duration shorter than 3 months. Diagnostic decisions used clinical symptoms, serum thyroxine and TRAb, thyroid ultrasound and orbital computed tomography. There were TCR beta CDR3 regions amplified from RNA transcripts. With the HTBI primer set, the TCR CDR3 went through a first round of RT-PCR. From the multiplex PCR reads, TCRdb called clonotypes with MiXCR, one entry per CDR3 protein. The sample consists of about 250,000 distinct CDR3 sequences, roughly 22% of them appearing once.

This clonotype was obtained from a man aged 30-40 years with Graves' ophthalmopathy. V gene TRBV11-1 combines with J gene TRBJ2-7; maybe TRBD2 (5 bases). The sample taken for sequencing was blood. CDR3 coding DNA: TGTGCCAGCAGCTTGGGGAGCCCATCCTACGAGCAGTACTTC. Translation: CASSLGSPSYEQYF.